A single sample is the source of the 10 T cell receptor beta chains below, sequenced in a study of OX40 agonist ivuxolimab in advanced cancers. Sequencing was performed with immunoSEQ multiplex PCR; in TCRdb, only in-frame clones are kept and a portion is missing. The data show about 120,000 clones, 80% to 90% seen once. The source was CD4+ or CD8+ T cells sorted from blood, collected in a trial of the OX40 agonist ivuxolimab. These TCRs come from an adult with an advanced solid tumor such as melanoma, head and neck, liver or kidney cancer.

The J gene is TRBJ1-6, the V gene TRBV11-3; the D is unclear. The CDR3 is made up of 14 amino acids. Trimming removed 4 bases from V and 9 bases from J, with 13 bases in between. The germline V gene has CDR1 SGHNT and CDR2 YENEEA. The CDR3 DNA follows: TGTGCCAGCAGCTCCTCTACAGACTCTTCACCCCTCCACTTT. Translation: CASSSSTDSSPLHF. The whole variable domain, filled in from reference TRBV11-3 and TRBJ1-6, reads EAGVVQSPRYKIIEKKQPVAFWCNPISGHNTLYWYLQNLGQGPELLIRYENEEAVDDSQLPKDRFSAERLKGVDSTLKIQPAELGDSAVYLCASSSSTDSSPLHFGNGTRLTVT.

CDR3 nucleotides: TGTGCCAGCTCCCGCTCTGGAAACACCATATATTTT. It is translated as CASSRSGNTIYF. The gene calls are TRBV28 and TRBJ1-3; D is uncertain. This CDR3 has 12 residues. Germline V lookup: CDR1 MDHEN, CDR2 SYDVKM. V lost 8 bases and J lost 0, with 5 bases in between. The full variable domain, in which reference TRBV28 and TRBJ1-3 provide the parts outside the CDR3, is DVKVTQSSRYLVKRTGEKVFLECVQDMDHENMFWYRQDPGLGLRLIYFSYDVKMKEKGDIPEGYSVSREKKERFSLILESASTNQTSMYLCASSRSGNTIYFGEGSWLTVV.

The chain combines TRBV30 with TRBJ1-6, with D perhaps matching TRBD1 (5 bases). This CDR3 is 13 amino acids long. V was clipped by 5 bases and J by 9 bases, with 14 bases between them. CDR1 and CDR2 from the germline V gene are GTSNPN and SVGIG (reference sequence). CDR3 sequence reads: CAWDQGRGSPLHF. The DNA for the CDR3 is TGTGCCTGGGATCAGGGCCGGGGTTCACCCCTCCACTTT. Variable domain in full (rest from reference TRBV30 and TRBJ1-6): SQTIHQWPATLVQPVGSPLSLECTVEGTSNPNLYWYRQAAGRGLQLLFYSVGIGQISSEVPQNLSASRPQDRQFILSSKKLLLSDSGFYLCAWDQGRGSPLHFGNGTRLTVT.

This clone was observed once. CDR3 DNA: TGTGCCTGGAGTGTACTGGGCATGAACACTGAAGCTTTCTTT. Protein sequence: CAWSVLGMNTEAFF. The chain is built from TRBV30 and TRBJ1-1; D remains unclear. The V end was cut by 0 bases, the J end by 0 bases, with 8 bases between. This CDR3 contains 14 residues. From germline, CDR1 is GTSNPN and CDR2 SVGIG (reference sequence).

The table lists this clone with a few counts. Other DNA variants within this sample encode the same CDR3. This chain uses TRBV19 with TRBJ2-5; D unclear. Trimming cost V 2 bases and J 5 bases, with 9 bases left between them. The CDR3 is 13 residues long. Germline CDR1 and CDR2: LNHDA and SQIVND (reference sequence). The DNA of the CDR3 is TGTGCCAGTAGTATACTGGGTGGGGAGACCCAGTACTTC. Amino acid sequence: CASSILGGETQYF. The full variable domain, in which reference TRBV19 and TRBJ2-5 provide the parts outside the CDR3, is DGGITQSPKYLFRKEGQNVTLSCEQNLNHDAMYWYRQDPGQGLRLIYYSQIVNDFQKGDIAEGYSVSREKKESFPLTVTSAQKNPTAFYLCASSILGGETQYFGPGTRLLVL.

This clone appeared a few times. This sample includes further DNA sequences coding for the same CDR3. V usage is TRBV5-4 and J usage is TRBJ1-2; 11 positions match TRBD1. Trimming cost V 4 bases and J 5 bases; bases outside gene matches: 7. Germline CDR1 reads SGHNT; CDR2 reads YYREEE (reference sequence). This CDR3 has 15 amino acids. CDR3 amino acids: CASSPGTGGIYGYTF. In DNA form, the CDR3 reads TGTGCCAGCAGCCCGGGGACAGGGGGAATATATGGCTACACCTTC.

This clone was seen more than once but under ten times. The chain employs TRBV19 and TRBJ2-7; tentatively, D is TRBD1 (6 bases). Trimming removed 6 bases at V and 2 bases at J, with 14 bases between. The germline gives CDR1 LNHDA, CDR2 SQIVND (reference sequence). The CDR3 is made up of 14 amino acids. The CDR3 is CASRQGVGTYEQYF. In DNA form, the CDR3 reads TGTGCCAGTAGACAGGGAGTAGGGACCTACGAGCAGTACTTC.

This chain joins TRBV5-6 and TRBJ2-7; D not certain. Germline V gene lookup returns CDR1 SGHDT and CDR2 YYEEEE. This CDR3 contains 12 residues. This chain's CDR3 is CASGRQTYEQYF. CDR3 nucleotides: TGTGCATCGGGCCGGCAGACCTACGAGCAGTACTTC.

The V call is TRBV4-2, the J call TRBJ2-7; D might be TRBD1 or TRBD2, each matching 5 bases. From germline, CDR1 is LGHNA and CDR2 YNFKEQ. This CDR3 has 14 residues. The V end was cut by 3 bases, the J end by 0 bases, with 9 bases between. The CDR3 region has the DNA TGTGCCAGCAGCCATGGGGGAGCCTCCTACGAGCAGTACTTC. Translated, it gives CASSHGGASYEQYF.

This clone was picked up a small number of times. This chain links TRBV27 with TRBJ2-5; possible D gene TRBD2, 5 bases. The CDR3 is 14 amino acids. CDR1 is MNHEY, CDR2 SMNVEV, per germline (reference sequence). V lost 6 bases and J 6 bases, leaving 17 bases between the germline ends. The CDR3 protein is CASRAQTFGKTQYF. CDR3 coding DNA: TGTGCCAGCAGGGCCCAAACCTTCGGGAAGACCCAGTACTTC.